This TCR beta chain comes out of a study of post-analysis software for immune sequencing data. cDNA libraries for TCR beta contained unique molecular identifiers. About 500,000 cDNA molecules were obtained per 1 to 10 million input T cells. In TCRdb, the PCR reads were re-called with MiXCR into one record per CDR3 protein. Counted here are about 560,000 distinct CDR3 sequences, 44% occurring once; the ten biggest clones make up more than 1.5%. The study's findings and limits: Relative to controls, patients with multiple sclerosis showed significantly lower normalized Chao1 diversity.

The table lists this clonotype with a few counts. Its antigen is unknown. The sample was blood. The TCR sequence derives from a girl aged 5-17 years with multiple sclerosis.

As DNA, the CDR3 is TGTGCCAGCCTCAGGACTAGCGGGAGCGATGAGCAGTTCTTC. Encoded protein: CASLRTSGSDEQFF. The chain couples TRBV12-3 or TRBV12-4 to TRBJ2-1; 13 nucleotides line up with TRBD2. This CDR3 spans 14 amino acids. The ends lost 8 bases at V and 8 bases at J; junction bases unmatched: 6.